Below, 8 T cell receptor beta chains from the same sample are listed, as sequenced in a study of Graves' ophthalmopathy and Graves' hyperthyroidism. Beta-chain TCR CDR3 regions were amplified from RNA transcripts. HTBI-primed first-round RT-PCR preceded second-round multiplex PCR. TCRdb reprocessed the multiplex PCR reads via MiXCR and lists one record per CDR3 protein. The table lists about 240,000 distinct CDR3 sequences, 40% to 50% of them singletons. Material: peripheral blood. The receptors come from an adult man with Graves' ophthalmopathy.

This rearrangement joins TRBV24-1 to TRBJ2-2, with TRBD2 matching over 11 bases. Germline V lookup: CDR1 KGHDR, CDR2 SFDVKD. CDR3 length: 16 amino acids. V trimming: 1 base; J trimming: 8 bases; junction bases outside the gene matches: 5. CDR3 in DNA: TGTGCCACCAGTGATTTTACTAGCGGGGGAACTGGGGAGCTGTTTTTT. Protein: CATSDFTSGGTGELFF.

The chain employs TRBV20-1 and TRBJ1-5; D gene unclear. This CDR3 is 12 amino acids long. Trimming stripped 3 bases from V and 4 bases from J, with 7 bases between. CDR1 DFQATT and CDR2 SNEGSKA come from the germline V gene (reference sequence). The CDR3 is CSASTANQPQHF. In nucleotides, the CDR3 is TGCAGTGCTAGTACCGCGAATCAGCCCCAGCATTTT.

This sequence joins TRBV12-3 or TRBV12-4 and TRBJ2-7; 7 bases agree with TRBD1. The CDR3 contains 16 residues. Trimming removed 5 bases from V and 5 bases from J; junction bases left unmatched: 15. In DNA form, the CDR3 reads TGTGCCAGCAGTGACCCTCACAGGGGACGGGAAGACGAGCAGTACTTC. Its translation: CASSDPHRGREDEQYF.

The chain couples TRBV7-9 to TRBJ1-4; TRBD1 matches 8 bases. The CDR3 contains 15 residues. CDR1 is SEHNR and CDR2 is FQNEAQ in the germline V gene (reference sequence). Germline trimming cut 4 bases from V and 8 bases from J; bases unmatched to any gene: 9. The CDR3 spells CASSSMTGVLEKLFF. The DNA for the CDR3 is TGTGCCAGCAGCTCAATGACAGGGGTCCTCGAAAAACTGTTTTTT. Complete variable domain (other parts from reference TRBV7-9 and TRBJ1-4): DTGVSQNPRHKITKRGQNVTFRCDPISEHNRLYWYRQTLGQGPEFLTYFQNEAQLEKSRLLSDRFSAERPKGSFSTLEIQRTEQGDSAMYLCASSSMTGVLEKLFFGSGTQLSVL.

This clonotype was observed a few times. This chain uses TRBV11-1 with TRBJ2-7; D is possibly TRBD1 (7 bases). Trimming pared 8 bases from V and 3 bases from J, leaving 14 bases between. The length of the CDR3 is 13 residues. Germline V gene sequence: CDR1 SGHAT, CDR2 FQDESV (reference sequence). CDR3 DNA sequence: TGTGCCAGCGGAGGGACAGAAAACTACGAGCAGTACTTC. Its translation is CASGGTENYEQYF.

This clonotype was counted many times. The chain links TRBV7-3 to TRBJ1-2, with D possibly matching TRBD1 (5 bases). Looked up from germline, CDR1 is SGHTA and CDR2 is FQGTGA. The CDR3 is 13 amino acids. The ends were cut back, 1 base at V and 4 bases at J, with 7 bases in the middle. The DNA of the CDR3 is TGTGCCAGCAGCTTAATGCAGGGCTATGGCTACACCTTC. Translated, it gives CASSLMQGYGYTF.

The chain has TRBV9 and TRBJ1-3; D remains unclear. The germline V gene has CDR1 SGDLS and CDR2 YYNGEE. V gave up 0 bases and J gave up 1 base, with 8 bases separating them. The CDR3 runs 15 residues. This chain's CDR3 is CASSVDSGSGNTIYF. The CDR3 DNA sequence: TGTGCCAGCAGCGTAGATTCTGGTTCTGGAAACACCATATATTTT.

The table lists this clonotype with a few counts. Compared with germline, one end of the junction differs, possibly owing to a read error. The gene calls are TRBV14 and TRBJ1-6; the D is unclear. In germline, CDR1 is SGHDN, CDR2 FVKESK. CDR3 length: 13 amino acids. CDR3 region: CASRQVDNSPLHF. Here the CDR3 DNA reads TGTGCCAGCAGGCAAGTTGACAATTCACCCCTCCACTTT.